This TCR beta chain stems from a study of blood T cell repertoires in COVID-19. Study-wide background: Both acute and convalescent COVID-19 samples were obtained from the United States, Italy and Spain. T cells, B-cell-depleted T cells, or PBMCs supplied cDNA or gDNA.

V was shortened by 4 bases and J by 10 bases, with 14 bases between the two germline ends. Germline V gene sequence: CDR1 MNHEY, CDR2 SVGAGI. The length of the CDR3 is 14 residues. As processed by the authors: Estimation of nucleated cell counts relied on the amplification of reference gene primers. Clones were sequenced by immunoSEQ multiplex PCR, and TCRdb holds only the in-frame ones, with some missing. V and J calls and clone size are those listed in that table; D and trimming were worked out from the DNA. Counted here are about 190,000 clones, just under 90% occurring once; the ten biggest clones make up just under 0.9%.

Sample: peripheral blood. The J gene is TRBJ1-6, the V gene TRBV6-5; D possibly corresponds to TRBD1 (5 bases). The sequence derives from a woman under 30 who had recovered from COVID-19. The CDR3 region is CASSWQGGSSPLHF. CDR3 nucleotides: TGTGCCAGCAGTTGGCAGGGAGGCTCATCACCCCTCCACTTT.